The 12 T cell receptor beta chains presented below share a single source sample, sequenced in a study of blood T cell repertoires in COVID-19. The method was immunoSEQ multiplex PCR; TCRdb's version includes in-frame clones alone and lacks a portion of them. The table shows 150,000 or so clones, with 88% occurring only once. Sequencing input: peripheral blood. These receptors were collected from a man aged 55 to 70 with acute or convalescent COVID-19.

This clone was detected once. The chain is built from TRBV2 and TRBJ2-5; TRBD1 matches at 12 bases. The CDR3 length is 16 residues. The V segment lost 6 bases and the J segment 4 bases; nucleotides outside the gene matches: 9. Germline lookup yields CDR1 SNHLY and CDR2 FYNNEI. The CDR3 DNA sequence: TGTGCCAGCAGCACCGGGACAGGGGGCTGGGGAGAGACCCAGTACTTC. As protein: CASSTGTGGWGETQYF.

The gene calls are TRBV7-3 and TRBJ1-3; no firm D call. Per germline, CDR1 SGHTA and CDR2 FQGTGA. V was pared by 5 bases and J by 3 bases, with 8 bases between. The CDR3 consists of 13 residues. CDR3 DNA sequence: TGTGCCAGCAGCAGAGATGATGGAAACACCATATATTTT. Residues: CASSRDDGNTIYF.

CDR3 coding DNA: TGTGCCAGCAGTCGAGAAAACAGGGAGGGCGGCTACACCTTC. It translates to CASSRENREGGYTF. The chain links TRBV4-2 to TRBJ1-2; maybe TRBD1 (6 bases). Between the trimmed V and J ends, which lost 6 bases and 8 bases, there was a span of 19 bases. This CDR3 contains 14 residues. Per the germline V gene, CDR1 is LGHNA and CDR2 is YNFKEQ.

The chain has TRBV10-3 and TRBJ2-7; no firm D call. Germline CDR1 is ENHRY and CDR2 is SYGVKD. V gave up 10 bases and J gave up 3 bases, with 13 bases separating them. The CDR3 sequence is 12 residues long. The CDR3 DNA reads TGTGCCACAACTACCAGCCTCTACGAGCAGTACTTC. Translated, it gives CATTTSLYEQYF.

V usage is TRBV24-1 and J usage is TRBJ2-1; 10 bases are shared with TRBD2. Germline lookup yields CDR1 KGHDR and CDR2 SFDVKD. After removal of 4 bases from V and 5 bases from J, the junction contained 4 bases not matched to a gene. The CDR3 is made up of 15 amino acids. Written as DNA, the CDR3 is TGTGCCACCAGTGAAAGCGGGAGGGGGAACAATGAGCAGTTCTTC. Encoded protein: CATSESGRGNNEQFF.

The chain combines TRBV6-2 or TRBV6-3 with TRBJ2-7; 8 nucleotides line up with TRBD1. This CDR3 comprises 15 residues. Trimming took 3 bases from V and 3 from J; bases not matched to a gene: 7. In germline, CDR1 is MNHEY, CDR2 SVGEGT. The CDR3 nucleotides are TGTGCCAGCAGTTATTCCGGGACAGGAGGCTACGAGCAGTACTTC. It codes for CASSYSGTGGYEQYF.

A few counts support this clone. CDR3 coding DNA: TGTGCCATCAGTGAGTCCGGCGGGGCGGTCACCGGGGAGCTGTTTTTT. Translated, it gives CAISESGGAVTGELFF. The rearrangement joins TRBV10-3 to TRBJ2-2; D is possibly TRBD2 (6 bases). CDR3 length: 16 residues. CDR1 ENHRY and CDR2 SYGVKD come from the germline V gene. Trimming shortened V by 0 bases and J by 4 bases, and 12 bases separated the two germline ends.

The V and J genes are TRBV7-2 and TRBJ2-1; the D gene is possibly TRBD2 (6 bases). This CDR3 region has 14 residues. Germline V gene data show CDR1 as SGHTA and CDR2 as FQGNSA. Trimming took 5 bases from V and 9 from J, leaving 17 bases between them. The CDR3 reads CASSPGPRRGEQFF. The CDR3 coding sequence is TGTGCCAGCAGCCCTGGACCCCGGCGGGGTGAGCAGTTCTTC.

The chain links TRBV5-1 to TRBJ2-7; TRBD2 aligns across 7 bases. CDR3 size: 12 residues. The germline V gene has CDR1 SGHRS and CDR2 YFSETQ. Unmatched junction bases numbered 4, after V lost 4 bases and J lost 6 bases. CDR3 loop: CASSGTGGEQYF. The CDR3 DNA reads as TGCGCCAGCAGCGGCACGGGGGGCGAGCAGTACTTC. Filled out from reference TRBV5-1 and TRBJ2-7, the complete variable domain reads KAGVTQTPRYLIKTRGQQVTLSCSPISGHRSVSWYQQTPGQGLQFLFEYFSETQRNKGNFPGRFSGRQFSNSRSEMNVSTLELGDSALYLCASSGTGGEQYFGPGTRLTVT.

The table lists this clone with a few counts. The V gene is TRBV24-1, the J gene TRBJ1-1; TRBD1 is a possible D gene (5 bases). V was pared by 4 bases and J by 4 bases, with 9 bases between. CDR1 KGHDR and CDR2 SFDVKD come from the germline V gene. The CDR3 is 13 residues long. CDR3 protein: CATSEAGTTEAFF. The CDR3 region has the DNA TGTGCCACCAGTGAGGCGGGGACCACTGAAGCTTTCTTT.

The J gene is TRBJ2-3, the V gene TRBV24-1; no reliable D call. The CDR3 covers 18 residues. Deletions cut 0 bases from V and 0 bases from J, with 15 bases between. The germline gives CDR1 KGHDR, CDR2 SFDVKD. CDR3 residues: CATSDLERRSPSTDTQYF. The DNA of the CDR3 is TGTGCCACCAGTGATTTGGAGCGCCGCTCTCCTAGCACAGATACGCAGTATTTT.

This clone was seen only once. The rearrangement joins TRBV5-1 to TRBJ1-1; D is ambiguous. Trimming removed 1 base from V and 5 bases from J, with 12 bases in between. Germline CDR1 and CDR2: SGHRS and YFSETQ. The CDR3 is 14 residues long. The CDR3 here is CASSLNPLTTEAFF. CDR3 nucleotides: TGCGCCAGCAGCTTGAACCCGCTGACAACTGAAGCTTTCTTT.